This TCR beta chain was sequenced during a study of blood T cell repertoires in COVID-19. Across the whole study: Sample material is recorded as cDNA or gDNA derived from T cells, B-cell-depleted T cells, or PBMCs.

Per the original data handling: The assay estimated nucleated cells by amplifying reference gene primers. Profiled with immunoSEQ multiplex PCR; TCRdb holds only in-frame clones, not every one. The DNA gave D and trimming, while V, J and clone size come from that table. The repertoire consists of 180,000 or so clones, with about 86% occurring once and the leading ten covering roughly 8.6%. This clone was seen a few times. The length of the CDR3 is 13 residues. The germline V gene has CDR1 SNHLY and CDR2 FYNNEI. The V and J ends lost 7 bases and 2 bases respectively, with 10 bases between them. The chain recombines TRBV2 with TRBJ2-3, with D maybe TRBD1 (6 bases). Specimen: peripheral blood. This receptor was taken from a man in his sixties with acute or convalescent COVID-19. CDR3 protein: CASNGQFTDTQYF. The CDR3 DNA follows: TGTGCCAGCAATGGACAGTTCACAGATACGCAGTATTTT.